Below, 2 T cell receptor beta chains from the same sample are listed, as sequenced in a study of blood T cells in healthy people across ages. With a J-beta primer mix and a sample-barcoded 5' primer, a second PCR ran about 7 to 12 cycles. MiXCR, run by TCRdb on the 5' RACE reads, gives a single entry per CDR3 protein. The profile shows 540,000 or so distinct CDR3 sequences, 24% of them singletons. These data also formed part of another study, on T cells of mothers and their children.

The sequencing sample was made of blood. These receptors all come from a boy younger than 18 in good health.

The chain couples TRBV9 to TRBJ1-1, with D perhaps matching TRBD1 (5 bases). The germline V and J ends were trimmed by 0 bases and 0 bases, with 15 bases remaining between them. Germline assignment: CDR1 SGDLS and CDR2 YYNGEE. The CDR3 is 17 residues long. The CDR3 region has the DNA TGTGCCAGCAGCGTAGGTGGGTCCCGGGGGATGAACACTGAAGCTTTCTTT. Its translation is CASSVGGSRGMNTEAFF.

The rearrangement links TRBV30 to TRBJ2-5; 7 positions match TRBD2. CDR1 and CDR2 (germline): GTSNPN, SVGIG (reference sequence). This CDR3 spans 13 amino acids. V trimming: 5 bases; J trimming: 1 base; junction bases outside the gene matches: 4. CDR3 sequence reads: CAWEGGFQETQYF. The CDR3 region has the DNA TGTGCCTGGGAGGGAGGGTTCCAAGAGACCCAGTACTTC.